The 18 T cell receptor beta chains below all came from one sample that was sequenced in a study of response to subunit inactivated influenza vaccine. One entry per CDR3 protein, called by TCRdb with MiXCR from the RT-PCR reads. The data hold around 790,000 distinct CDR3 sequences, with 21% observed a single time. Sequenced here: PBMCs from blood, sampled more than 4 days after vaccination. The receptors come from a man in his fifties or sixties who received an inactivated influenza vaccine.

This clonotype has a handful of counts. The chain has TRBV10-3 and TRBJ2-7; 8 nucleotides match TRBD1. The CDR3 is 15 residues long. Germline loops: CDR1 ENHRY, CDR2 SYGVKD. Trimming cost V 5 bases and J 0 bases; bases outside gene matches: 6. The CDR3 DNA reads TGTGCCATCAGTCTTCGGACAGGGAGCTCCTACGAGCAGTACTTC. This gives the protein CAISLRTGSSYEQYF.

This clonotype was found many times. V usage is TRBV24-1 and J usage is TRBJ1-1; D not certain. The V end lost 10 bases, the J end lost 0 bases, and 23 bases lay between the germline ends. The CDR3 contains 17 residues. CDR1 and CDR2 (germline): KGHDR, SFDVKD. CDR3 sequence (DNA): TGTGCCACGCACGACGGTGTAGGATATCGGATGAACACTGAAGCTTTCTTT. This sequence encodes CATHDGVGYRMNTEAFF.

CDR3 nucleotide sequence: TGTGCCAGCAGTCCGAGGGACAGGGGGATCCACTATGGCTACACCTTC. Its translation: CASSPRDRGIHYGYTF. This rearrangement joins TRBV6-2 or TRBV6-3 to TRBJ1-2; 11 bases fit TRBD1. This CDR3 region has 16 residues. V lost 5 bases and J lost 3; bases outside the gene matches: 8. Germline CDR1 reads MNHEY; CDR2 reads SVGEGT.

This clonotype was observed a few times. The chain employs TRBV10-3 and TRBJ2-7; 7 bases fit TRBD1. There are 14 residues in the CDR3. V shed 6 bases and J 4 bases; nucleotides not matched to a gene: 9. CDR1 ENHRY and CDR2 SYGVKD come from the germline V gene. The CDR3 spells CAIRGDSPNYEQYF. CDR3 in DNA: TGTGCCATCAGGGGGGACAGCCCTAATTACGAGCAGTACTTC.

This clonotype was observed a handful of times. CDR3 residues: CASSQGGLNEQFF. CDR3 in DNA: TGTGCCAGCAGCCAAGGCGGACTCAATGAGCAGTTCTTC. The V gene is TRBV3-1, the J gene TRBJ2-1; possibly TRBD2 for D (5 bases). Trimming removed 1 base at V and 6 bases at J, with 7 bases between. CDR3 length: 13 amino acids. CDR1 is LGHDT and CDR2 is YNNKEL in the germline V gene (reference sequence).

This chain uses TRBV4-2 with TRBJ1-2, with 7 bases fitting TRBD1. Trimming took 10 bases from V and 4 from J; bases not matched to a gene: 15. Germline CDR1 reads LGHNA; CDR2 reads YNFKEQ. This CDR3 is 15 amino acids long. CDR3 DNA sequence: TGTGCCATGAGCCCCCGACAGGGATCGAGCTATGGCTACACCTTC. Amino acids: CAMSPRQGSSYGYTF.

The DNA for the CDR3 is TGCAGTGCTAGAGGAGCGGGGGGCCGCCTTTACAATGAGCAGTTCTTC. Translating gives CSARGAGGRLYNEQFF. The rearrangement links TRBV20-1 to TRBJ2-1; 9 nucleotides match TRBD2. The germline gives CDR1 DFQATT, CDR2 SNEGSKA (reference sequence). J was trimmed by 4 bases and V by 1 base; bases with no gene match: 8. This CDR3 is 16 amino acids long.

This clonotype was detected a few times. The chain employs TRBV7-9 and TRBJ2-3, with a possible D match to TRBD1 (5 bases). V lost 2 bases and J lost 3, with 15 bases in between. CDR3 length: 16 amino acids. Germline V gives CDR1 SEHNR, CDR2 FQNEAQ (reference sequence). The CDR3 DNA follows: TGTGCCAGCAGCTTATGGGGCGGTGGCGAAACAGATACGCAGTATTTT. This gives the protein CASSLWGGGETDTQYF.

This clonotype showed up many times. V is TRBV5-6 and J is TRBJ2-3; TRBD1 aligns across 11 bases. Trimming removed 7 bases from V and 2 bases from J; junction bases left unmatched: 6. The CDR3 has 15 amino acids. Germline CDR1 and CDR2: SGHDT and YYEEEE. The CDR3, as DNA: TGTGCCAGCGCTCGGACAGGGGGCTACACAGATACGCAGTATTTT. As protein: CASARTGGYTDTQYF.

The V call is TRBV28, the J call TRBJ2-3; D is possibly TRBD2 (5 bases). Trimming removed 7 bases at V and 1 base at J, with 9 bases between. Germline CDR1 reads MDHEN; CDR2 reads SYDVKM. This CDR3 spans 13 amino acids. CDR3 sequence: CASTLGGTDTQYF. The CDR3 nucleotides are TGTGCCAGCACCCTCGGGGGCACAGATACGCAGTATTTT.

The chain recombines TRBV4-2 with TRBJ1-1; 7 bases are a match to TRBD1. The CDR3 has 14 amino acids. Trimming removed 0 bases from V and 6 bases from J; junction bases left unmatched: 4. Germline-derived CDR1 and CDR2 are LGHNA and YNFKEQ. CDR3 in amino acids: CASSQEQGLAEAFF. The CDR3 coding sequence is TGTGCCAGCAGCCAAGAACAGGGGCTCGCTGAAGCTTTCTTT.

The chain is built from TRBV12-3 or TRBV12-4 and TRBJ2-7, with 8 bases that match TRBD2. This CDR3 spans 14 amino acids. Germline trimming cut 3 bases from V and 6 bases from J; bases unmatched to any gene: 7. DNA for the CDR3: TGTGCCAGCAGTTTTCGGGGGGGCGTTGGCGAGCAGTACTTC. It encodes CASSFRGGVGEQYF.

The rearrangement joins TRBV5-1 to TRBJ2-7, with 9 positions matching TRBD2. Trimming removed 6 bases from V and 3 bases from J; junction bases left unmatched: 10. Germline V gives CDR1 SGHRS, CDR2 YFSETQ. This CDR3 is built from 15 residues. In DNA, the CDR3 is TGCGCCAGCACCAGCCATAGCGGGAGTTACTACGAGCAGTACTTC. Encoded protein: CASTSHSGSYYEQYF.

V is TRBV4-3 and J is TRBJ2-5, with TRBD2 as a possible D gene (6 bases). The V end was cut by 3 bases, the J end by 5 bases, with 19 bases between. The germline CDR1 and CDR2 sequences are LGHNA and YSLEER. This CDR3 comprises 16 residues. The CDR3 loop is CASSHSTSRPSETQYF. The CDR3 region has the DNA TGCGCCAGCAGCCACTCAACTAGCCGTCCATCCGAGACCCAGTACTTC.

The chain joins TRBV10-3 to TRBJ1-5, with a weak D call TRBD1 (5 bases). Trimming took 2 bases from V and 10 from J, leaving 9 bases between them. The CDR3 is made up of 12 amino acids. Germline V gene data show CDR1 as ENHRY and CDR2 as SYGVKD. Written as DNA, the CDR3 is TGTGCCATCAGTGAGCGGGACGGACCCCAGCATTTT. Its protein product is CAISERDGPQHF.

The gene calls are TRBV28 and TRBJ2-2; 9 nucleotides match TRBD1. Germline V gene data show CDR1 as MDHEN and CDR2 as SYDVKM. With V trimmed by 6 bases and J by 6 bases, 11 bases remained unmatched. The CDR3 sequence is 16 residues long. CDR3 sequence reads: CASSTSGTGSAGELFF. DNA for the CDR3: TGTGCCAGCAGCACTTCCGGGACAGGGTCCGCCGGGGAGCTGTTTTTT.

This clonotype was observed a few times. The chain combines TRBV29-1 with TRBJ2-1, with unresolved D. The CDR3 spans 14 residues. Between the trimmed V and J ends, which lost 6 bases and 2 bases, there was a span of 14 bases. The germline gives CDR1 SQVTM, CDR2 ANQGSEA. The CDR3 loop is CSVDTVTTYNEQFF. The CDR3 bases are TGCAGCGTAGATACAGTCACCACCTACAATGAGCAGTTCTTC.

This clonotype was recorded a few times. The chain combines TRBV9 with TRBJ2-2, with 7 bases lining up with TRBD2. The trim removed 4 bases at V and 2 bases at J, leaving 2 bases unmatched. The germline V gene encodes CDR1 SGDLS and CDR2 YYNGEE. The CDR3 is made up of 14 amino acids. DNA of the CDR3: TGTGCCAGCAGCTCGGGGGGTAACACCGGGGAGCTGTTTTTT. As protein: CASSSGGNTGELFF.